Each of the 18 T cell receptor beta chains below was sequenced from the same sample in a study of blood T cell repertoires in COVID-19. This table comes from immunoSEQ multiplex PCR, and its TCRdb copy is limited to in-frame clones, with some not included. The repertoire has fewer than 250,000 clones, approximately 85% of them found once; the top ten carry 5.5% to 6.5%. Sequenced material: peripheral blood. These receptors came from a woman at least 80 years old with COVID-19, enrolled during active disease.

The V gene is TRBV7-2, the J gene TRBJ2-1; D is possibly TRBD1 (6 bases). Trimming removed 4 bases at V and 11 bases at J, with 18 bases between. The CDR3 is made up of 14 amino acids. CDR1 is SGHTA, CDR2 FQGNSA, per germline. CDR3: CASSSGALGNQQFF. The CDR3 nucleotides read TGTGCCAGCAGCTCAGGGGCCCTTGGTAATCAGCAGTTCTTC.

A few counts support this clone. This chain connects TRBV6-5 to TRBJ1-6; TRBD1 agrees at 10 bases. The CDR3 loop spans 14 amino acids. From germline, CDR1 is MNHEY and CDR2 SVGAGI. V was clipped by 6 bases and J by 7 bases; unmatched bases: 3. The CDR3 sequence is CASSPGQGNSPLHF. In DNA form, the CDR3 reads TGTGCCAGCAGCCCGGGACAGGGGAATTCACCCCTCCACTTT.

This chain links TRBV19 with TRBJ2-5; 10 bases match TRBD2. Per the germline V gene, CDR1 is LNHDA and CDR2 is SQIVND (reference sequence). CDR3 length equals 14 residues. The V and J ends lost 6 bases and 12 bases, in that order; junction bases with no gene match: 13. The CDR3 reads CASSGQVAGGPKYF. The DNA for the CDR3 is TGTGCCAGTAGCGGACAGGTAGCGGGGGGCCCTAAGTACTTC. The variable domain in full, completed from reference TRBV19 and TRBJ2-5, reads DGGITQSPKYLFRKEGQNVTLSCEQNLNHDAMYWYRQDPGQGLRLIYYSQIVNDFQKGDIAEGYSVSREKKESFPLTVTSAQKNPTAFYLCASSGQVAGGPKYFGPGTRLLVL.

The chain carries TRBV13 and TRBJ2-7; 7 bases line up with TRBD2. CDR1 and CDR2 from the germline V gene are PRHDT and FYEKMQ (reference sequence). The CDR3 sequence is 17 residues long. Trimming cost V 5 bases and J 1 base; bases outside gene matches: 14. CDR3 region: CASSTGLRGSTSYEQYF. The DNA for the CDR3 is TGTGCCAGCAGCACGGGACTAAGGGGATCAACTTCCTACGAGCAGTACTTC.

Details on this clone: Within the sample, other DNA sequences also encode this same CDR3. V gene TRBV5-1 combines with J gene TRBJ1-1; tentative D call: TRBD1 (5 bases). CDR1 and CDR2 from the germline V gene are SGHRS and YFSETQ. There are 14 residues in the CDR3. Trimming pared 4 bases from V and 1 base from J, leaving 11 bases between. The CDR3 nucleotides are TGCGCCAGCAGCCCCGGAGACAGGAACACTGAAGCTTTCTTT. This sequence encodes CASSPGDRNTEAFF.

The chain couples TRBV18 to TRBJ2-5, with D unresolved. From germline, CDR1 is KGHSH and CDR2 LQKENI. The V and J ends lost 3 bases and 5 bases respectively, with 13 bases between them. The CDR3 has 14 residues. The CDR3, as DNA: TGTGCCAGCTCACCTCCGACTCGTACTGAGACCCAGTACTTC. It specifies CASSPPTRTETQYF. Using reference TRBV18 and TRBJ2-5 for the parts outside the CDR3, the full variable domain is NAGVMQNPRHLVRRRGQEARLRCSPMKGHSHVYWYRQLPEEGLKFMVYLQKENIIDESGMPKERFSAEFPKEGPSILRIQQVVRGDSAAYFCASSPPTRTETQYFGPGTRLLVL.

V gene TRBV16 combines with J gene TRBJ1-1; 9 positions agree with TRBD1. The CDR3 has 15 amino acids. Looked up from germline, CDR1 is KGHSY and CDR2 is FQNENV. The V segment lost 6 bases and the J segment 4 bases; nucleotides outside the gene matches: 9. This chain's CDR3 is CASSSTRDRVTEAFF. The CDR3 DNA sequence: TGTGCCAGCAGTTCCACCCGGGACAGGGTCACTGAAGCTTTCTTT. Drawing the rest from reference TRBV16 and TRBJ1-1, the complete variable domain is GEEVAQTPKHLVRGEGQKAKLYCAPIKGHSYVFWYQQVLKNEFKFLISFQNENVFDETGMPKERFSAKCLPNSPCSLEIQATKLEDSAVYFCASSSTRDRVTEAFFGQGTRLTVV.

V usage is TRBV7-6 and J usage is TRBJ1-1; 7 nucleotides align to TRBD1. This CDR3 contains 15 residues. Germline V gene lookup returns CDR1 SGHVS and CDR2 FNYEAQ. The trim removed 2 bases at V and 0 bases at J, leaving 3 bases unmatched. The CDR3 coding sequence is TGTGCCAGCAGCTTATCACAGGGGCTGAACACTGAAGCTTTCTTT. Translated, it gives CASSLSQGLNTEAFF.

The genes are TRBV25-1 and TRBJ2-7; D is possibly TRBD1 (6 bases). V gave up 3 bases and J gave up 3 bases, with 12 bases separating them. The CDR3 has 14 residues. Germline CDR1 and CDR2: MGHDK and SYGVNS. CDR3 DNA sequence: TGTGCCAGCAGTGATCCATCACAGGGCTACGAGCAGTACTTC. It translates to CASSDPSQGYEQYF.

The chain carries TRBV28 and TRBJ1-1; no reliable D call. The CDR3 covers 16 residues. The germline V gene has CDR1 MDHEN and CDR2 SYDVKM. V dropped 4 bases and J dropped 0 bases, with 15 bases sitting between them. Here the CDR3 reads CASSSRTGALNTEAFF. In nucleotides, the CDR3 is TGTGCCAGCAGTTCACGGACGGGAGCATTGAACACTGAAGCTTTCTTT.

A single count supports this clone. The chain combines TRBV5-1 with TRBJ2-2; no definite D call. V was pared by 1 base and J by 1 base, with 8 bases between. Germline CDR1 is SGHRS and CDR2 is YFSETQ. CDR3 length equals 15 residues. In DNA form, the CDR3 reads TGCGCCAGCAGCTTGTTCGCAGGGAACACCGGGGAGCTGTTTTTT. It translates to CASSLFAGNTGELFF. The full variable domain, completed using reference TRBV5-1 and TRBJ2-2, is KAGVTQTPRYLIKTRGQQVTLSCSPISGHRSVSWYQQTPGQGLQFLFEYFSETQRNKGNFPGRFSGRQFSNSRSEMNVSTLELGDSALYLCASSLFAGNTGELFFGEGSRLTVL.

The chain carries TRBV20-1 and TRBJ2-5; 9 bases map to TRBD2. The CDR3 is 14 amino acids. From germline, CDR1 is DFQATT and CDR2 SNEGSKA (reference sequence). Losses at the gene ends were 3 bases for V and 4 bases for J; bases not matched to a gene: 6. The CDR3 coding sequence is TGCAGTGCTAGTAGGGCGGGGGGGCCAGAGACCCAGTACTTC. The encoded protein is CSASRAGGPETQYF.

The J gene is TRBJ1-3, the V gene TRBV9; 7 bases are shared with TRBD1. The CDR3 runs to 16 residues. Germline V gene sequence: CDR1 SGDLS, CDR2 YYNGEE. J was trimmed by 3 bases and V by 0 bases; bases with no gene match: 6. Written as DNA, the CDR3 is TGTGCCAGCAGCGTAGGAACAGGGGAATATGGAAACACCATATATTTT. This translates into CASSVGTGEYGNTIYF. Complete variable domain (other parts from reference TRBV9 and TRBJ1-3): DSGVTQTPKHLITATGQRVTLRCSPRSGDLSVYWYQQSLDQGLQFLIQYYNGEERAKGNILERFSAQQFPDLHSELNLSSLELGDSALYFCASSVGTGEYGNTIYFGEGSWLTVV.

The CDR3 reads CASSPTGLADNEQFF. CDR3 DNA sequence: TGTGCCAGCAGTCCAACGGGACTAGCGGACAATGAGCAGTTCTTC. The chain carries TRBV11-2 and TRBJ2-1; 11 nucleotides line up with TRBD2. Per the germline V gene, CDR1 is SGHAT and CDR2 is FQNNGV. The CDR3 is made up of 15 amino acids. Trimming removed 6 bases from V and 5 bases from J; junction bases left unmatched: 6.

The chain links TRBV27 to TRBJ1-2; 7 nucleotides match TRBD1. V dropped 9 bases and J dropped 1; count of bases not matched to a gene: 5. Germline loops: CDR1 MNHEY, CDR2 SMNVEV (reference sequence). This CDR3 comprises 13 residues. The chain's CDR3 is CASRDSYNYGYTF. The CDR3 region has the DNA TGTGCCAGTAGGGACAGCTATAACTATGGCTACACCTTC.

The CDR3 region is CASTSGGYEQYF. CDR3 nucleotide sequence: TGTGCCAGCACTAGCGGGGGTTACGAGCAGTACTTC. The V and J genes are TRBV3-1 (or the pseudogene TRBV3-2) and TRBJ2-7, with 10 bases lining up with TRBD2. The CDR3 loop spans 12 amino acids. With V trimmed by 7 bases and J by 4 bases, 1 base remained unmatched. CDR1 and CDR2 (germline): LGHDT, YNNKEL (reference sequence).

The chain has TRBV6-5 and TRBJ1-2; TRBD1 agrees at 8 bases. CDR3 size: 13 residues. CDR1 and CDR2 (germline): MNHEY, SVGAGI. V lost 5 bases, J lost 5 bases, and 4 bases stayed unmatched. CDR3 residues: CASSRQGFYGYTF. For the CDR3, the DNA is TGTGCCAGCAGTCGACAGGGGTTTTATGGCTACACCTTC.

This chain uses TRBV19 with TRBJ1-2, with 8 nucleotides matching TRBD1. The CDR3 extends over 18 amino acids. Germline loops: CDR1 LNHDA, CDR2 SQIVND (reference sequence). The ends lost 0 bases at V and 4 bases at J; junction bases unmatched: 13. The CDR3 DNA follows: TGTGCCAGTAGTATAGAGCGGCCGATCGGACAGGGACCCTATGGCTACACCTTC. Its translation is CASSIERPIGQGPYGYTF.